The T cell receptor beta chain under discussion was sequenced for a study of blood T cell repertoires in COVID-19. TCRdb's copy holds only in-frame clones and misses some; the assay was immunoSEQ multiplex PCR. The sample has roughly 81,000 clones; 91% are singletons. Material: peripheral blood. The TCR comes from a woman in her 50s in a cohort sampled during active COVID-19.

The CDR3 reads CASSPVGGSGIYEQYF. The DNA of the CDR3 is TGTGCCAGCAGCCCCGTAGGGGGTAGCGGGATCTACGAGCAGTACTTC. The chain has TRBV27 and TRBJ2-7; TRBD2 agrees at 8 bases. With 6 bases clipped from V and 3 bases from J, the junction kept 13 bases outside the gene matches. This CDR3 spans 16 amino acids. Germline V gene data show CDR1 as MNHEY and CDR2 as SMNVEV (reference sequence).